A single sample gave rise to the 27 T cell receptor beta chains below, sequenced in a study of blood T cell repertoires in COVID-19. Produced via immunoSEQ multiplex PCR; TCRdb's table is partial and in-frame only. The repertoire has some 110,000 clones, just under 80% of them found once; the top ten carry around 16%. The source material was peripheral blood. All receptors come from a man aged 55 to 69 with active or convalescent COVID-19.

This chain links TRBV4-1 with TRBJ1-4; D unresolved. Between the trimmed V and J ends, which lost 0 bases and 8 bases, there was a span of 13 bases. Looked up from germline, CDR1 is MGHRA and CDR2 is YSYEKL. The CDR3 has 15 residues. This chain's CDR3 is CASSQDALSREKLFF. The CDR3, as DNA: TGCGCCAGCAGCCAAGACGCCTTGTCCCGGGAAAAACTGTTTTTT.

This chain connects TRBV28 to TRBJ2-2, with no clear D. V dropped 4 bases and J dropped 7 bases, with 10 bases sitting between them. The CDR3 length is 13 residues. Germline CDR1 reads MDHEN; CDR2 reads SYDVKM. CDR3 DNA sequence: TGTGCCAGCAGTTCCGCGGCTGGCGGGGAGCTGTTTTTT. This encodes CASSSAAGGELFF.

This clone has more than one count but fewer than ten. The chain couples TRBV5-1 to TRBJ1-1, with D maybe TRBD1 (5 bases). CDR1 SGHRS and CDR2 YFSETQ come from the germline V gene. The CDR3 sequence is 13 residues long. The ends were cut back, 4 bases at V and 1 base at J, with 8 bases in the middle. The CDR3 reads CASSPTANTEAFF. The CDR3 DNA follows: TGCGCCAGCAGCCCGACAGCGAACACTGAAGCTTTCTTT.

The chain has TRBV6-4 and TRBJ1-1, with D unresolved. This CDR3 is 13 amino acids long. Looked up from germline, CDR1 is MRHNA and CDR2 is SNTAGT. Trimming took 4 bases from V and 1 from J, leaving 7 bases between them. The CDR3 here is CASSVEENTEAFF. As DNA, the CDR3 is TGTGCCAGCAGTGTGGAGGAGAACACTGAAGCTTTCTTT.

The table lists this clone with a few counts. The CDR3 sequence is CASSGCRRNEKLFF. CDR3 DNA: TGCGCCAGCAGTGGTTGCAGAAGAAATGAAAAACTGTTTTTT. This chain connects TRBV23-1 to TRBJ1-4, with unresolved D. TRBV23-1 is labeled an ORF, and its function is uncertain. V was trimmed by 5 bases and J by 5 bases, leaving 12 bases between them. The CDR3 runs 14 residues.

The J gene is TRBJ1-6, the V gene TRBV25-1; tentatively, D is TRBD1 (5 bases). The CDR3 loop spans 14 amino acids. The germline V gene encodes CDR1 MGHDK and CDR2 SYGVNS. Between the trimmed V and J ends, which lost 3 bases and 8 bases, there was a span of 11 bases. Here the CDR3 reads CASSDRDFDSPLHF. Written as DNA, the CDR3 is TGTGCCAGCAGTGACCGGGACTTCGATTCACCCCTCCACTTT. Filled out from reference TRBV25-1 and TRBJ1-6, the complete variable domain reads EADIYQTPRYLVIGTGKKITLECSQTMGHDKMYWYQQDPGMELHLIHYSYGVNSTEKGDLSSESTVSRIRTEHFPLTLESARPSHTSQYLCASSDRDFDSPLHFGNGTRLTVT.

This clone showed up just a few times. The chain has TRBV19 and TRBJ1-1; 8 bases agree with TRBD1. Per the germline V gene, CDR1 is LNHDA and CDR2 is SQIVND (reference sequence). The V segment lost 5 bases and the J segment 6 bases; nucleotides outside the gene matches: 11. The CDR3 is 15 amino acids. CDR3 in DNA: TGTGCCAGTAGTCTACTCCGACAGGGGTCCTCTGAAGCTTTCTTT. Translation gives CASSLLRQGSSEAFF.

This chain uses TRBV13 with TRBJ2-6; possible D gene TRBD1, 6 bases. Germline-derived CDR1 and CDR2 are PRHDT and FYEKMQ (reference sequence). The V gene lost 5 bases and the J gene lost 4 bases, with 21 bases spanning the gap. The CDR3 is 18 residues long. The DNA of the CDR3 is TGTGCCAGCAGCAACCGGGACAACCAACTCTGGGGGGCCAACGTCCTGACTTTC. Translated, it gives CASSNRDNQLWGANVLTF.

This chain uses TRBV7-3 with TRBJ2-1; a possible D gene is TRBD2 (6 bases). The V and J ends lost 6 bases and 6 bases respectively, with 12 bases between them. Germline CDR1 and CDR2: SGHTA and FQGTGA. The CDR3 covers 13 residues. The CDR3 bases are TGTGCCAGCAGAAAGACCGGGGGCAATGAGCAGTTCTTC. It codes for CASRKTGGNEQFF. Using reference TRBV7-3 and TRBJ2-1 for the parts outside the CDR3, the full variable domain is GAGVSQTPSNKVTEKGKYVELRCDPISGHTALYWYRQSLGQGPEFLIYFQGTGAADDSGLPNDRFFAVRPEGSVSTLKIQRTERGDSAVYLCASRKTGGNEQFFGPGTRLTVL.

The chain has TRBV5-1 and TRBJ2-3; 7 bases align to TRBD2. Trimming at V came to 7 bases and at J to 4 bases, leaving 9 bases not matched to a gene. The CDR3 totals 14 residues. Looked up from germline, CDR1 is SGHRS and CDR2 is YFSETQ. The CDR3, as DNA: TGCGCCAGCTGTATCACCGGGAGGCCAGATACGCAGTATTTT. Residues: CASCITGRPDTQYF.

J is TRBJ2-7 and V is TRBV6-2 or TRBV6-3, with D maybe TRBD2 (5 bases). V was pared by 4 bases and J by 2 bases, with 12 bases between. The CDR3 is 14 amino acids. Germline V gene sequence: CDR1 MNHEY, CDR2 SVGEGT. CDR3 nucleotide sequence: TGTGCCAGCAGTTCGGGATTAGGCGCCTACGAGCAGTACTTC. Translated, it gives CASSSGLGAYEQYF.

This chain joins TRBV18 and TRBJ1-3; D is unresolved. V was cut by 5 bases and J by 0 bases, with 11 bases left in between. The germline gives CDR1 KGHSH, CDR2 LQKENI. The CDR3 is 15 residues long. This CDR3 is CASSLNGDSGNTIYF. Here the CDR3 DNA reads TGTGCCAGCTCATTGAACGGGGACTCTGGAAACACCATATATTTT.

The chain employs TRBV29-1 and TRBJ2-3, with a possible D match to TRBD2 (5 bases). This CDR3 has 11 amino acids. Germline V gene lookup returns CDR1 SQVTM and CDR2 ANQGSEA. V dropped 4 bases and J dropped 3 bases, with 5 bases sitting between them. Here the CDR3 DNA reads TGCAGCGTTGGGGAGACAGATACGCAGTATTTT. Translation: CSVGETDTQYF.

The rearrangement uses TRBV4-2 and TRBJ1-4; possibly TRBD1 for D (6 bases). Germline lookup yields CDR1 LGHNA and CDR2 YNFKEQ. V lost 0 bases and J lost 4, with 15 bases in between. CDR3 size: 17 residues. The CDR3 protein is CASSQEPRGRGNEKLFF. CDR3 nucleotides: TGTGCCAGCAGCCAAGAACCCCGGGGCAGGGGTAATGAAAAACTGTTTTTT.

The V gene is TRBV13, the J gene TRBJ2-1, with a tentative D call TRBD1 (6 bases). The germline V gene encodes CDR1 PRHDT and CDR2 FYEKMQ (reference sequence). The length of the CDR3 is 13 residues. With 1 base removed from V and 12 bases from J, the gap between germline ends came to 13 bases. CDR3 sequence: CASSLEGGRGQFF. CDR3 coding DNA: TGTGCCAGCAGCTTAGAAGGGGGAAGGGGGCAGTTCTTC.

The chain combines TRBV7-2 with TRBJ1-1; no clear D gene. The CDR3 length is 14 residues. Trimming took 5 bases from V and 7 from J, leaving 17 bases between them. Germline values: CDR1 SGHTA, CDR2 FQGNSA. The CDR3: CASSGRADFSEAFF. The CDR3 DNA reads TGTGCCAGCAGCGGGAGGGCAGACTTCAGTGAAGCTTTCTTT.

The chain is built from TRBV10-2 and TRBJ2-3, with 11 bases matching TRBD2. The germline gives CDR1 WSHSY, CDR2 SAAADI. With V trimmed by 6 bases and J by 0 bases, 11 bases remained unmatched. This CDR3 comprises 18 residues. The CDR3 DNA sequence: TGCGCCAGCAGCGACAATAGCGGGAGGGACTCTAGCACAGATACGCAGTATTTT. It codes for CASSDNSGRDSSTDTQYF.

In DNA form, the CDR3 reads TGTGCCAGCAGCTGGCGGGGGGGCGGAGAGGAGACCCAGTACTTC. Translation: CASSWRGGGEETQYF. V usage is TRBV7-2 and J usage is TRBJ2-5; 9 nucleotides align to TRBD2. With 4 bases clipped from V and 5 bases from J, the junction kept 8 bases outside the gene matches. The CDR3 is 15 amino acids. From germline, CDR1 is SGHTA and CDR2 FQGNSA.

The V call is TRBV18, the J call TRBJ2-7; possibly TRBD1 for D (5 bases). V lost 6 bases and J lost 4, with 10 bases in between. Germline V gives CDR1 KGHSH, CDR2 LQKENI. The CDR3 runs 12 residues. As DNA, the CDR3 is TGTGCCAGCTCGACCCAGGGTTACGAGCAGTACTTC. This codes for CASSTQGYEQYF.

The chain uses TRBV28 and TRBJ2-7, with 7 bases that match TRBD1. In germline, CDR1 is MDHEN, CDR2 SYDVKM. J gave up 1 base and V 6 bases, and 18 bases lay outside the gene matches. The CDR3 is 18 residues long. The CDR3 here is CASSLSPGLGTASYEQYF. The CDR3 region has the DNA TGTGCCAGCAGCCTTTCCCCGGGTTTAGGGACAGCTTCCTACGAGCAGTACTTC.

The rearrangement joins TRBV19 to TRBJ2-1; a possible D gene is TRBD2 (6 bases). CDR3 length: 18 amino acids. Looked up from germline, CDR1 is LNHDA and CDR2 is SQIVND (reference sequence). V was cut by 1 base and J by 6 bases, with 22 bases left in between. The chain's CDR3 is CASSIGSGLALLGNEQFF. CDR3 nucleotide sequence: TGTGCCAGTAGTATAGGGTCGGGACTCGCCTTGTTGGGCAATGAGCAGTTCTTC.

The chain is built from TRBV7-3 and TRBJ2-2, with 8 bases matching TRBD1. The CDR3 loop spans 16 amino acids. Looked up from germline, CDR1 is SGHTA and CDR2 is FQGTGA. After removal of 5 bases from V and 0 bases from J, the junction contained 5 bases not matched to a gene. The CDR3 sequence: CASSPRRGPNTGELFF. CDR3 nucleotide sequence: TGTGCCAGCAGCCCACGCAGGGGGCCGAACACCGGGGAGCTGTTTTTT.

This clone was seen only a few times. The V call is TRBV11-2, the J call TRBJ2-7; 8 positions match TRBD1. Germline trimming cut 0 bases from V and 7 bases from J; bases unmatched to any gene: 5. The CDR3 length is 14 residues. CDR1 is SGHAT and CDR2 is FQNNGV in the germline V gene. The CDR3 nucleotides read TGTGCCAGCAGCTTAGATCGACAGGGGAATGAGCAGTACTTC. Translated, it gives CASSLDRQGNEQYF.

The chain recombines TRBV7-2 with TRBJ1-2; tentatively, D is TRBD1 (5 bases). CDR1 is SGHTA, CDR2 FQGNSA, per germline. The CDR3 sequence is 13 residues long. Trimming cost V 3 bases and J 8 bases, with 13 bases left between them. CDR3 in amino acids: CASSLDRGDGYTF. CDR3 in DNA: TGTGCCAGCAGCTTGGACCGCGGGGACGGCTACACCTTC.

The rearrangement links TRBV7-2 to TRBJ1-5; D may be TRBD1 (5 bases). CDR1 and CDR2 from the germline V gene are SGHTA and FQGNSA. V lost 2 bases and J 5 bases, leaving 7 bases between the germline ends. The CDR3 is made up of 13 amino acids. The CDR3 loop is CASSLRGDQPQHF. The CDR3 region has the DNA TGTGCCAGCAGCTTACGGGGGGATCAGCCCCAGCATTTT.

The CDR3 reads CASSQIPREGEEQFF. CDR3 bases: TGTGCCAGCAGCCAGATTCCGCGGGAGGGCGAGGAGCAGTTCTTC. The chain joins TRBV4-2 to TRBJ2-1; TRBD2 aligns across 9 bases. Germline V lookup: CDR1 LGHNA, CDR2 YNFKEQ. The CDR3 has 15 amino acids. V lost 3 bases, J lost 10 bases, and 10 bases stayed unmatched.

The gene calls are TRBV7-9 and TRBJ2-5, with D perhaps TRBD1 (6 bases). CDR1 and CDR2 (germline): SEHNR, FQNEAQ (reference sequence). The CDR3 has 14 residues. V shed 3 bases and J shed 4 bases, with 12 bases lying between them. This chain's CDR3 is CASSFLDRLETQYF. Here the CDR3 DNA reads TGTGCCAGCAGCTTTTTAGACAGGTTAGAGACCCAGTACTTC. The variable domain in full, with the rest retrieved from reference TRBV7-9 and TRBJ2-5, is DTGVSQNPRHKITKRGQNVTFRCDPISEHNRLYWYRQTLGQGPEFLTYFQNEAQLEKSRLLSDRFSAERPKGSFSTLEIQRTEQGDSAMYLCASSFLDRLETQYFGPGTRLLVL.